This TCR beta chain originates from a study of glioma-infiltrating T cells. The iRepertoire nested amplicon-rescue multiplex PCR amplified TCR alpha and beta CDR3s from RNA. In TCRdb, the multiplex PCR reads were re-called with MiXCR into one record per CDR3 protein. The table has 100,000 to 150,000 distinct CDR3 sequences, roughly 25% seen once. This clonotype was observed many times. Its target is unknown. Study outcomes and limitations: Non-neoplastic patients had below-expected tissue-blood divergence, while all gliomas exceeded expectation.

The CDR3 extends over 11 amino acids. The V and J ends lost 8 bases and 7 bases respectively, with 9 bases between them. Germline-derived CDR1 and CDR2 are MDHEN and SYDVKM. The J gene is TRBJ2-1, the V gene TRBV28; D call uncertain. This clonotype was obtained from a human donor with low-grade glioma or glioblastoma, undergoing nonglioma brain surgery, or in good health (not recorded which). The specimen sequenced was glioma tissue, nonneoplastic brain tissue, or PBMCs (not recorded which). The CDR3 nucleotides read TGTGCCAGCTTAACCGGGAATGAGCAGTTCTTC. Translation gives CASLTGNEQFF.